This T cell receptor beta chain was captured in a study of cytomegalovirus exposure and HLA in healthy donors. General study findings and limits: Roughly even sequencing depth across donors was the assumption behind the presence/absence analyses. Later analysis showed most CMV-associated TCR beta chains appearing HLA-restricted.

As concerns this clone: The antigen is undetermined.

The donors, nominally healthy at sampling, likely had unrecorded immune exposures. PCR used 60 Vbeta primers and 13 Jbeta primers. Data came from immunoSEQ multiplex PCR; TCRdb stores just in-frame clones and leaves some out. The repertoire holds a few hundred thousand clones, over 75% seen once, with 9.5% to 13% in the top ten. The CDR3 has 14 amino acids. The germline V gene has CDR1 ENHRY and CDR2 SYGVKD. The V end lost 2 bases, the J end lost 4 bases, and 11 bases lay between the germline ends. This TCR was sampled from a woman aged 50 to 60 in good health and CMV-seropositive. Source material: PBMCs. The chain is built from TRBV10-3 and TRBJ1-1; tentatively, D is TRBD1 (6 bases). The CDR3: CAISEGQLSTEAFF. The CDR3 region has the DNA TGTGCCATCAGTGAGGGACAGTTGAGCACTGAAGCTTTCTTT.